Here is one T cell receptor (beta chain) with its context. The CDR3 has 12 residues. The germline V and J ends were trimmed by 2 bases and 7 bases, with 9 bases remaining between them. Germline V gene data show CDR1 as MNHNS and CDR2 as SASEGT. This record comes from a study of cytomegalovirus exposure and HLA in healthy donors. PCR amplification relied on 60 Vbeta primers (plus 13 Jbeta primers). Using immunoSEQ multiplex PCR, the repertoire was profiled, and TCRdb retains in-frame clones only, with some absent. The table shows under 200,000 clones, with around 78% occurring only once. Material for sequencing was PBMCs. The TCR comes from a woman aged 25-40 years in good health and CMV-seropositive. The chain uses TRBV6-1 and TRBJ2-7, with D uncertain. The CDR3 DNA reads TGTGCCAGCAGTGAACTGGCTCCGGAGCAGTACTTC. This encodes CASSELAPEQYF.